This paragraph covers one TCR beta chain sequence. Its antigen is undetermined. This specimen comes from a study of blood T cells in healthy people across ages. Deletions cut 0 bases from V and 1 base from J, with 14 bases between. Germline CDR1 MGHDK, CDR2 SYGVNS. This CDR3 spans 17 amino acids. A second about 6 to 12 cycle PCR used barcoded and J-beta primers. From the 5' RACE reads, TCRdb called clonotypes with MiXCR, one entry per CDR3 protein. Counted here are 1.5 million to 2 million distinct CDR3 sequences, around 50% occurring once; the ten biggest clones make up approximately 2%. Study findings and constraints: Any changes in expanded clonotypes were possibly confounded, as donor CMV status remained unknown.

This sequence was found in a woman in her forties in good health. The chain employs TRBV25-1 and TRBJ2-3, with unresolved D. Sequencing was carried out using blood. The CDR3 DNA follows: TGTGCCAGCAGTGAATATACACTCAGCGCGGGCACAGATACGCAGTATTTT. Amino acid sequence: CASSEYTLSAGTDTQYF. The whole variable domain, remainder taken from reference TRBV25-1 and TRBJ2-3, is EADIYQTPRYLVIGTGKKITLECSQTMGHDKMYWYQQDPGMELHLIHYSYGVNSTEKGDLSSESTVSRIRTEHFPLTLESARPSHTSQYLCASSEYTLSAGTDTQYFGPGTRLTVL.